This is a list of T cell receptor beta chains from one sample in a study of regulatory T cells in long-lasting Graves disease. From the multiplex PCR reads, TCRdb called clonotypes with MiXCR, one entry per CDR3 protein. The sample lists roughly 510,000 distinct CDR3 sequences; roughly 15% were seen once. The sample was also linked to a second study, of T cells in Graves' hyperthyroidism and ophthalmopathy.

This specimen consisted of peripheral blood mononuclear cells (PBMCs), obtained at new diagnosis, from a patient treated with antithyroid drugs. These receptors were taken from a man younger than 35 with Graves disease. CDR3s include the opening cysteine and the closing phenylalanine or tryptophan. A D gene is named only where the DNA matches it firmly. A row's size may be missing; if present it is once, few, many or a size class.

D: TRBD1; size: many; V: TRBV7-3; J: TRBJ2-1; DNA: TGTGCCAGCAGGCTGACAGGGGGCAGTAACAATGAGCAGTTCTTC; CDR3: CASRLTGGSNNEQFF
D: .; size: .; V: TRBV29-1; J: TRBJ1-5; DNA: TGCAGCGTTCTCGTTGGGGTGGGGGATCAGCCCCAGCATTTT; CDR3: CSVLVGVGDQPQHF
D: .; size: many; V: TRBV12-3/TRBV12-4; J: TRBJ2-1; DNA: TGTGCCAGCAGACAGTCCCCCTACAATGAGCAGTTCTTC; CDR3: CASRQSPYNEQFF
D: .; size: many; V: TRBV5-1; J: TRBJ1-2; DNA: TGCGCCAGCAGCTCAATGGCCTATGGCTACACCTTC; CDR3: CASSSMAYGYTF
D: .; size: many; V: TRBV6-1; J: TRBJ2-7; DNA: TGTGCCAGCAGTAAACGACCCGAGGGGACCTACGAGCAGTACTTC; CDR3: CASSKRPEGTYEQYF
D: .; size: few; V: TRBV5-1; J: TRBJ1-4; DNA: TGCGCCAGCAGCTTGGGGCATGGAAATGAAAAACTGTTTTTT; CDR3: CASSLGHGNEKLFF
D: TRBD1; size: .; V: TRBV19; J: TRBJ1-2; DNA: TGTGCCAGTAGTTCCGCCAGGACAGGGGGCTATGGCTACACCTTC; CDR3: CASSSARTGGYGYTF
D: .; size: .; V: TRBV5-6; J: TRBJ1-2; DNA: TGTGCCAGCAGCTTGACTGCTGGCTACACCTTC; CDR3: CASSLTAGYTF
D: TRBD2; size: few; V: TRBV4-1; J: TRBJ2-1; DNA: TGCGCCAGCAGCCACCCTAGCGGGAGGAACAATGAGCAGTTCTTC; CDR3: CASSHPSGRNNEQFF
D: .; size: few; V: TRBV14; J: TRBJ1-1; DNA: TGTGCCAGCAGCCAAGTATGGGGACAAGTACCCAACACTGAAGCTTTCTTT; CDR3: CASSQVWGQVPNTEAFF
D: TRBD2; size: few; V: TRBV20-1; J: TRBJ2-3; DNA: TGCAGCGGACTCGGGACTAGCGGAAGCACAGATACGCAGTATTTT; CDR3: CSGLGTSGSTDTQYF
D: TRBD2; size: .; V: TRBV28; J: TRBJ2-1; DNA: TGTGCCAGCAGTGCTAGCGGGAGGGGATCCTACAATGAGCAGTTCTTC; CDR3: CASSASGRGSYNEQFF
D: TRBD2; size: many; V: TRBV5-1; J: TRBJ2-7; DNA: TGCGCCAGCAACTCCGAGCGGGGTACCTACGAGCAGTACTTC; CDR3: CASNSERGTYEQYF
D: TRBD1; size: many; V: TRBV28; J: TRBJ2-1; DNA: TGTGCCAGCAGTTCGGTACAGGGGGATGAGCAGTTCTTC; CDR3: CASSSVQGDEQFF
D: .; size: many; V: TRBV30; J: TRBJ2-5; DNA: TGTGCCTGGGGGAGTCGGGACTTTCAAGAGACCCAGTACTTC; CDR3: CAWGSRDFQETQYF
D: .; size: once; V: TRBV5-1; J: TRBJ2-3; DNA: TGCGCCAGCGGCATGGAAATGGGGACCCTCAGCACAGATACGCAGTATTTT; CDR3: CASGMEMGTLSTDTQYF
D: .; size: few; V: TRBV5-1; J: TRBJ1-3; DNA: TGCGCCAGCAGCTCCGGTGAGAACTCTGGAAACACCATATATTTT; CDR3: CASSSGENSGNTIYF
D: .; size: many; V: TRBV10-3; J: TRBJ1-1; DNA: TGTGCCACCCGACCGGGGGGACCCATGAACACTGAAGCTTTCTTT; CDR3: CATRPGGPMNTEAFF
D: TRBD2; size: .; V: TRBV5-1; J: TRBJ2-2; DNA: TGCGCCAGCGCCTCGACTAGCGGGAGGTTGAACACCGGGGAGCTGTTTTTT; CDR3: CASASTSGRLNTGELFF
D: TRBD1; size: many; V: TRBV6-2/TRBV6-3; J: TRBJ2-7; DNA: TGTGCCAGCGGGACGCCGGGACAGGGAGACTACGAGCAGTACTTC; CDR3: CASGTPGQGDYEQYF
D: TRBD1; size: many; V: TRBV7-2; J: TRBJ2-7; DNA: TGTGCCAGCAGTAGGACAGGGAACCACGAGCAGTACTTC; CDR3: CASSRTGNHEQYF
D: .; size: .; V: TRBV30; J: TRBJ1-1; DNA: TGTGCCTGGTCACAGGGAGACACTGAAGCTTTCTTT; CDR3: CAWSQGDTEAFF
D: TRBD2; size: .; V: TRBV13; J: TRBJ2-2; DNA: TGTGCCAGCAGCGAGGTTAGCGGGAGATCTACCGGGGAGCTGTTTTTT; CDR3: CASSEVSGRSTGELFF
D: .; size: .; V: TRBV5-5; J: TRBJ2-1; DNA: TGTGCCAGCAGCCCTGGCCCTAGTGGCTATGAGCAGTTCTTC; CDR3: CASSPGPSGYEQFF